The T cell receptor beta chain under discussion was sequenced for a study of shared clonotypes between healthy human individuals. Data came from immunoSEQ multiplex PCR; TCRdb stores just in-frame clones and leaves some out. The table has about 380,000 clones, roughly 96% seen once. V lost 7 bases to trimming and J lost 3 bases, with 16 bases between them. This CDR3 contains 15 residues. Germline V gene data show CDR1 as MDHEN and CDR2 as SYDVKM. This receptor was obtained from a man aged 25-40 years in good health. The sample was memory CD8+ T cells sorted from blood. Subset indicated: CD45RO+ cells pooled with CCR7-negative TemRA cells. The rearrangement uses TRBV28 and TRBJ1-5, with D maybe TRBD1 (5 bases). The CDR3 loop reads CASTQRGLHNQPQHF. The CDR3 coding sequence is TGTGCCAGCACCCAAAGGGGACTCCACAATCAGCCCCAGCATTTT. The entire variable domain, with the rest obtained from reference TRBV28 and TRBJ1-5, is as follows: DVKVTQSSRYLVKRTGEKVFLECVQDMDHENMFWYRQDPGLGLRLIYFSYDVKMKEKGDIPEGYSVSREKKERFSLILESASTNQTSMYLCASTQRGLHNQPQHFGDGTRLSIL.